This T cell receptor beta chain was obtained from a study of T-cell memory formation after mild COVID-19. Study-wide context: TCR clusters showed largely donor specificity.

Overall study results and limits: Later expanders leaned toward CD4+, whereas clones contracting from day 15 to 85 were balanced CD4/CD8.

In its sample, this clonotype was seen a few times. What it binds is not known. With constant-segment primers, 5'RACE yielded cDNA libraries of TCR alpha and TCR beta that carried sample barcodes and UMIs. Using its own MiXCR run on the 5' RACE reads, TCRdb lists one record per CDR3 protein. The sample includes some 320,000 distinct CDR3 sequences, around an eighth of them seen just once. The sequencing input was PBMCs or a T cell subset sorted from them (not recorded which). The receptor was derived from a man younger than 35 who had mild COVID-19 (a few samples of this study predate the infection). Cell type and time point are not known.

In nucleotides, the CDR3 is TGCGCCAGCAGCTTGGTAGCGGACAGCGGTTCGGGCTACACCTTC. Encoded protein: CASSLVADSGSGYTF. The rearrangement uses TRBV5-1 and TRBJ1-2; TRBD1 might be the D (6 bases). Germline assignment: CDR1 SGHRS and CDR2 YFSETQ. The CDR3 contains 15 residues. V gave up 0 bases and J gave up 8 bases, with 17 bases separating them.